A selection of T cell receptor beta chains follows, all from one sample in a study of blood T cell repertoires in COVID-19. Sequenced by immunoSEQ multiplex PCR; TCRdb stores in-frame clones only, minus some. The top ten hold approximately 24% of the sample, which has 20,000 to 25,000 clones, about 89% seen once. The sample comprised peripheral blood. All receptors come from a human donor with active COVID-19. The donor label of this sample is uncertain. CDR3s include the opening cysteine and the closing phenylalanine or tryptophan. The order of the fields is V gene, D gene, clone size, CDR3 length, J gene, CDR3 DNA, CDR3 protein. A D gene is named only where the DNA matches it firmly. Rows may omit the clone size; those that give it use once, few, many or a size class.

TRBV25-1	.	.	12	TRBJ2-5	TGTGCCAGCAGTGTGTCGGGGGAGACCCAGTACTTC	CASSVSGETQYF
TRBV6-5	.	.	15	TRBJ2-3	TGTGCCAGCAGTTACAGCCGGGACATTACAGATACGCAGTATTTT	CASSYSRDITDTQYF
TRBV19	.	.	16	TRBJ1-1	TGTGCCCCCCCACCCCAAGACCGGGGTTTAGGCACTGAAGCTTTCTTT	CAPPPQDRGLGTEAFF
TRBV18	TRBD1	.	15	TRBJ1-6	TGTGCCAGCTCACCAGGGACAGGGTATAATTCACCCCTCCACTTT	CASSPGTGYNSPLHF
TRBV5-1	.	.	14	TRBJ2-2	TGCGCCAGCAGCCACGTGGACAGTACCGGGGAGCTGTTTTTT	CASSHVDSTGELFF
TRBV28	TRBD1	.	16	TRBJ1-4	TGTGCCAGCAGTTTACCTCAGGGGGCAACTAATGAAAAACTGTTTTTT	CASSLPQGATNEKLFF
TRBV23-1	.	.	13	TRBJ2-3	TGCGCCAGCAGTCACCGGTTAACAGATACGCAGTATTTT	CASSHRLTDTQYF
TRBV7-2	TRBD2	.	13	TRBJ2-2	TGTGCCAGCAGCTCAGTCGGGACTAGCGGGCTGTTTTTT	CASSSVGTSGLFF
TRBV13	TRBD2	.	15	TRBJ2-7	TGTGCCAGCAGCCTACAAGACGGGGGGGCCTACGAGCAGTACTTC	CASSLQDGGAYEQYF
TRBV6-1	.	.	15	TRBJ2-3	TGTGCCAGCAGTGAGGGGGCAGGGATCCCAGATACGCAGTATTTT	CASSEGAGIPDTQYF
TRBV7-9	TRBD2	.	15	TRBJ2-7	TGTGCCAGCAGCTTAACGGCCGGGACTAGCGACGAGCAGTACTTC	CASSLTAGTSDEQYF
TRBV7-2	.	once	13	TRBJ1-2	TGTGCCAGCAGCTTACGGGCTAACTATGGCTACACCTTC	CASSLRANYGYTF
TRBV7-3	TRBD1	.	14	TRBJ2-2	TGTGCCAGCAGCTCGGGACAGATCACCGGGGAGCTGTTTTTT	CASSSGQITGELFF
TRBV7-2	TRBD2	.	14	TRBJ2-4	TGTGCCAGCAGCTCTGGACTAGCCCGAAACATTCAGTACTTC	CASSSGLARNIQYF
TRBV7-9	TRBD2	.	15	TRBJ2-3	TGTGCCAGCAGCTTTCCGGGACTAGCCACAGATACGCAGTATTTT	CASSFPGLATDTQYF
TRBV7-7	.	.	14	TRBJ2-3	TGTGCTAGCAGCTTTGGGGGGTTCGCAGATACGCAGTATTTT	CASSFGGFADTQYF
TRBV7-2	TRBD2	.	15	TRBJ2-1	TGTGCCAGCAGCTTAGTAGGTCGGGGGGACGGTGAGCAGTTCTTC	CASSLVGRGDGEQFF
TRBV11-2	TRBD1	.	14	TRBJ2-2	TGTGCCAGCAGCCCGGACAGGAGATCCGGGGAGCTGTTTTTT	CASSPDRRSGELFF
TRBV4-2	.	.	16	TRBJ1-3	TGTGCCAGCAGCCAAGAGGGGGGGGGCTCTGGAAACACCATATATTTT	CASSQEGGGSGNTIYF
TRBV30	TRBD2	few	18	TRBJ2-3	TGTGCCTGGAGGTATACTAGCGGGGGACTCTATAGCACAGATACGCAGTATTTT	CAWRYTSGGLYSTDTQYF
TRBV6-5	.	.	15	TRBJ2-3	TGTGCCAGCAGTTACTACGGCAGGGGTACAGATACGCAGTATTTT	CASSYYGRGTDTQYF
TRBV27	.	once	15	TRBJ2-3	TGTGCCAGCAGTTCCCCCCGGACAGGCACAGATACGCAGTATTTT	CASSSPRTGTDTQYF
TRBV4-3	TRBD2	.	16	TRBJ2-1	TGCGCCAGCAGCCGGGACCTAGCGGGAGGCTTGAGTGAGCAGTTCTTC	CASSRDLAGGLSEQFF
TRBV7-9	TRBD1	once	17	TRBJ1-5	TGTGCCAGCAGTGAGGGACAGGACACTTATAGCAATCAGCCCCAGCATTTT	CASSEGQDTYSNQPQHF
TRBV5-1	TRBD2	once	16	TRBJ2-5	TGCGCCAGCACCCCCGGGCTAGCGGGGGGTCAAGAGACCCAGTACTTC	CASTPGLAGGQETQYF
TRBV7-2	TRBD2	.	14	TRBJ2-7	TGTGCCAGCAGGGCGGGACTAGCGGGAGTCGAGCAGTACTTC	CASRAGLAGVEQYF
TRBV5-1	TRBD1	.	13	TRBJ2-7	TGCGCCAGCAGCCGGGGACAGGGCGGCGAGCAGTACTTC	CASSRGQGGEQYF
TRBV5-1	.	.	14	TRBJ1-3	TGCGCCAGCAGCAGTCCGAATACAGGAAACACCATATATTTT	CASSSPNTGNTIYF
TRBV30	TRBD2	few	11	TRBJ2-7	TGTGCCTGGAGCGGGAGGTCCGAGCAGTACTTC	CAWSGRSEQYF
TRBV19	.	once	16	TRBJ2-5	TGTGCCAGTAGGAGCCTATTAGGCGGGGTACGGGAGACCCAGTACTTC	CASRSLLGGVRETQYF
TRBV5-1	.	.	15	TRBJ1-6	TGCGCCAGCAGCTTGGAAATCGGCGAGCGCTCACCCCTCCACTTT	CASSLEIGERSPLHF
TRBV6-2/TRBV6-3	TRBD1	.	12	TRBJ2-7	TGTGCCAGCAGTTACCGAGGACAGGGAGAGTACTTC	CASSYRGQGEYF
TRBV10-3	TRBD2	.	20	TRBJ2-6	TGTGCCATCACTCCTCAACTAGCGGGAGGGCCGGGCTCTGGGGCCAACGTCCTGACTTTC	CAITPQLAGGPGSGANVLTF
TRBV19	TRBD1	.	15	TRBJ1-2	TGTGCCAGTAGTCCCAACCTCAGGGGGGCGCTGGGCTACACCTTC	CASSPNLRGALGYTF
TRBV29-1	.	.	13	TRBJ1-3	TGCAGCGTTAGGTGGGCAGGGGGAAACACCATATATTTT	CSVRWAGGNTIYF
TRBV7-3	TRBD2	.	15	TRBJ2-3	TGTGCCAGCAGCCCCGGACTAGCGGTCACAGATACGCAGTATTTT	CASSPGLAVTDTQYF